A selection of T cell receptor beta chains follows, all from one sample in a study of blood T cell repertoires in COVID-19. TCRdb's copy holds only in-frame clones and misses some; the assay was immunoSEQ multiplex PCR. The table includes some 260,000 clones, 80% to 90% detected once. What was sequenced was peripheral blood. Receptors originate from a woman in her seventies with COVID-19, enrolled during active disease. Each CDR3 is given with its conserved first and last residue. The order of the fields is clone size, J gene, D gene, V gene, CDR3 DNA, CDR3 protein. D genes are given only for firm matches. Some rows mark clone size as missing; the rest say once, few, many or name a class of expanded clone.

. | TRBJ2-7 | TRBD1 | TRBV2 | TGTGCCAGCAGCTACTTGACAGGGGCCAGCAACGAGCAGTACTTC | CASSYLTGASNEQYF
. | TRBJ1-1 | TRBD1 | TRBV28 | TGTGCCAGCAGTTCACAGGGGGCGGAGTGGACTGAAGCTTTCTTT | CASSSQGAEWTEAFF
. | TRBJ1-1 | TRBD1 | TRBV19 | TGTGCCAGTAGTATAACAGGGGTGAGCACTGAAGCTTTCTTT | CASSITGVSTEAFF
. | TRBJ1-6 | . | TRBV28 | TGTGCCAGCAGTTTAGTTCAGGAAAATTCACCCCTCCACTTT | CASSLVQENSPLHF
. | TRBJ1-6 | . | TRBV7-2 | TGTGCCAGCAGCTTAGTTCCAGGGCCCGCTAATTCACCCCTCCACTTT | CASSLVPGPANSPLHF
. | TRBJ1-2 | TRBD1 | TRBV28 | TGTGCCAGCAAAACAGGGGGCTCTGGCTACACCTTC | CASKTGGSGYTF
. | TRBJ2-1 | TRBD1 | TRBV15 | TGTGCCACCGGAAGGGACAGGGCCTCCTACAATGAGCAGTTCTTC | CATGRDRASYNEQFF
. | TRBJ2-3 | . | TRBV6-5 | TGTGCCAGCAGGCCCTACGGCGGGGGCACAGATACGCAGTATTTT | CASRPYGGGTDTQYF
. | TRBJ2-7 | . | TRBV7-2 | TGTGCCAGCAGCTTAATCAATCTAGGGGCTTACGAGCAGTACTTC | CASSLINLGAYEQYF
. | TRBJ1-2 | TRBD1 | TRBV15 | TGTGCCACCAGCAGAGAACAGGGGGCGTTTGGCTACACCTTC | CATSREQGAFGYTF
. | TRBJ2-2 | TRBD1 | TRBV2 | TGTGCCAGCGGGACAGGTCTAAACACCGGGGAGCTGTTTTTT | CASGTGLNTGELFF
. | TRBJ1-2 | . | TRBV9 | TGTGCCAGCAGCCTTGGGGGCAACTATGGCTACACCTTC | CASSLGGNYGYTF
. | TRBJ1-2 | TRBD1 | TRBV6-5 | TGTGCCAGCAGCTCCGACAGGGTTCATGGCTACACCTTC | CASSSDRVHGYTF
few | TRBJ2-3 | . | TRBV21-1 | TGTGCCAGCGAGGGTACAGATACGCAGTATTTT | CASEGTDTQYF
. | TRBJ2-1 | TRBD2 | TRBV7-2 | TGTGCCAGCAGCCTCAGGACTAGCAGAAATGAGCAGTTCTTC | CASSLRTSRNEQFF
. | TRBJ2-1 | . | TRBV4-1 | TGCGCCAGCAGCCAAGCTGCGGGCTCCTACAATGAGCAGTTCTTC | CASSQAAGSYNEQFF
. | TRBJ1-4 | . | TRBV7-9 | TGTGCCAGCAGCCTTGGACAGCTGAATGAAAAACTGTTTTTT | CASSLGQLNEKLFF
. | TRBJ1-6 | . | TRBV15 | TGTGCCACCAGCAGAGGGCAGGGGAGTAATTCACCCCTCCACTTT | CATSRGQGSNSPLHF
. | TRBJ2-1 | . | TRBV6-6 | TGTGCCAGCAGGGAACCGGGACAAGAGCAGTTCTTC | CASREPGQEQFF
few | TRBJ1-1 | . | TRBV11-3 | TGTGCCAGCAGCTTACATGGGGCCATGAACACTGAAGCTTTCTTT | CASSLHGAMNTEAFF
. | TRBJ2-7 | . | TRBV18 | TGTGCCAGCTCACCACCGGGAGACCACGAGCAGTACTTC | CASSPPGDHEQYF
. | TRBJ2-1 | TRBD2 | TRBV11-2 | TGTGCCAGCAGCGTATCCCTAGCGGGGGCAAGGAATGAGCAGTTCTTC | CASSVSLAGARNEQFF
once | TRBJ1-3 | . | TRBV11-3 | TGTGCCAGCAGCTCCCTATCGAGTAATGGAAACACCATATATTTT | CASSSLSSNGNTIYF